The 8 T cell receptor beta chains in this list originate from one sample, sequenced in a study of shared clonotypes between healthy human individuals. CD45RO-negative, CCR7-selected cells formed the naive CD8 fraction, which excluded terminally differentiated effector memory CD45RA+ cells. Some clones are missing from TCRdb's copy, which holds only in-frame ones; the method was immunoSEQ multiplex PCR. The sample lists around 2.1 million clones, 90% to 95% occurring once. The sequenced sample consisted of naive CD8+ T cells from PBMCs. These TCRs come from a man aged 18 to 30 in good health. Some clones in this sample may be carry-over from other donors' samples.

The V call is TRBV5-6, the J call TRBJ2-7; D might be TRBD1 or TRBD2, each matching 5 bases. The CDR3 contains 14 residues. The V and J ends lost 0 bases and 4 bases respectively, with 11 bases between them. The V gene's germline CDR1 is SGHDT and CDR2 YYEEEE. The CDR3 nucleotides read TGTGCCAGCAGCTTGGGGGGGACCGAATACGAGCAGTACTTC. Amino acids: CASSLGGTEYEQYF.

The chain carries TRBV5-1 and TRBJ1-2, with D uncertain. V lost 4 bases and J lost 5, with 9 bases in between. CDR3 size: 12 residues. CDR1 and CDR2 (germline): SGHRS, YFSETQ. This chain's CDR3 is CASSPERYGYTF. DNA of the CDR3: TGCGCCAGCAGCCCGGAGAGATATGGCTACACCTTC.

The chain is built from TRBV9 and TRBJ2-7, with TRBD2 identical over 12 bases. J lost 5 bases, V lost 4 bases, and 10 bases had no gene match. Per the germline V gene, CDR1 is SGDLS and CDR2 is YYNGEE. This CDR3 spans 16 amino acids. The CDR3: CASSSNLAGGSHEQYF. CDR3 bases: TGTGCCAGCAGCTCGAATCTAGCGGGAGGGTCCCACGAGCAGTACTTC. The whole variable domain, remainder taken from reference TRBV9 and TRBJ2-7, is DSGVTQTPKHLITATGQRVTLRCSPRSGDLSVYWYQQSLDQGLQFLIQYYNGEERAKGNILERFSAQQFPDLHSELNLSSLELGDSALYFCASSSNLAGGSHEQYFGPGTRLTVT.

This chain joins TRBV28 and TRBJ2-1, with 10 bases lining up with TRBD2. Per germline, CDR1 MDHEN and CDR2 SYDVKM. The CDR3 loop spans 16 amino acids. Unmatched junction bases numbered 7, after V lost 5 bases and J lost 3 bases. DNA for the CDR3: TGTGCCAGCAGTCCCACCGGGACTAGCGTCTACAATGAGCAGTTCTTC. Amino acids: CASSPTGTSVYNEQFF.

The chain is built from TRBV9 and TRBJ2-7; 11 nucleotides match TRBD2. The CDR3 sequence is 17 residues long. Germline V CDR1 and CDR2: SGDLS, YYNGEE. The ends lost 3 bases at V and 3 bases at J; junction bases unmatched: 11. DNA for the CDR3: TGTGCCAGCAGCGCATCTTTAGCGGGAGGGCCCCTCTACGAGCAGTACTTC. Encoded protein: CASSASLAGGPLYEQYF.

The chain employs TRBV19 and TRBJ1-1; D is uncertain. There are 14 residues in the CDR3. The germline gives CDR1 LNHDA, CDR2 SQIVND (reference sequence). The ends were cut back, 3 bases at V and 6 bases at J, with 14 bases in the middle. The CDR3 bases are TGTGCCAGTAGTATTTCGGGAAGTCTCCCTGAAGCTTTCTTT. Translation gives CASSISGSLPEAFF.

The rearrangement links TRBV27 to TRBJ2-3; 10 positions agree with TRBD1. With 5 bases clipped from V and 2 bases from J, the junction kept 7 bases outside the gene matches. The CDR3 spans 16 residues. In germline, CDR1 is MNHEY, CDR2 SMNVEV (reference sequence). CDR3 in DNA: TGTGCCAGCAGTCAGACAGGGGGCGAGGACACAGATACGCAGTATTTT. As protein: CASSQTGGEDTDTQYF.

Comments on this clone: This specimen includes other DNA sequences encoding the same CDR3. The genes are TRBV27 and TRBJ2-7; 9 bases are shared with TRBD1. This CDR3 has 14 amino acids. Germline trimming cut 5 bases from V and 3 bases from J; bases unmatched to any gene: 5. The V gene's germline CDR1 is MNHEY and CDR2 SMNVEV (reference sequence). The CDR3 loop reads CASSLGQGRYEQYF. In DNA, the CDR3 is TGTGCCAGCAGTCTCGGACAGGGGCGCTACGAGCAGTACTTC.